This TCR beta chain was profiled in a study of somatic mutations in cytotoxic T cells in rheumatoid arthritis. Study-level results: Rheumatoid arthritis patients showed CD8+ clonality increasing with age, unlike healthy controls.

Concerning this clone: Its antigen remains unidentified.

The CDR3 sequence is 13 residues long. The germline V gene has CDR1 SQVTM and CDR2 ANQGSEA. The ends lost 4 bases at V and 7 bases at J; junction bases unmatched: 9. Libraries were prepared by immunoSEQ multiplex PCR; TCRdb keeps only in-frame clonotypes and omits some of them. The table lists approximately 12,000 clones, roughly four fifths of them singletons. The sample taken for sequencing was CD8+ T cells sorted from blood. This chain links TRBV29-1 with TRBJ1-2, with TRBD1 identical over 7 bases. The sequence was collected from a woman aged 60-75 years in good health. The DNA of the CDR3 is TGCAGCGTTGGCTCGACAGGGTTGGGTGGCTACACCTTC. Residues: CSVGSTGLGGYTF.